This T cell receptor (beta chain) was recorded in a study of blood T cell repertoires in COVID-19. About the study: T cells, B-cell-depleted T cells, or PBMCs supplied cDNA or gDNA.

Per the original data handling: Estimation of nucleated cell counts relied on the amplification of reference gene primers. Method: immunoSEQ multiplex PCR; TCRdb's copy keeps in-frame clones and lacks some. The D gene and trimming were derived from the DNA, and the V and J assignments and clone size from that table. The sample consists of about 400,000 clones, approximately 86% of them appearing once. This clone was detected only once. Germline V gives CDR1 SGHNT, CDR2 YYREEE (reference sequence). The CDR3 is 14 residues long. Between the trimmed V and J ends, which lost 0 bases and 6 bases, there was a span of 13 bases. Followed longitudinally, the Seattle patients had been enrolled during active infection.

The sequenced sample consisted of peripheral blood. The receptor was derived from a woman aged 55-69 years with COVID-19, enrolled during active disease. V usage is TRBV5-4 and J usage is TRBJ2-7; D perhaps matches TRBD1 (6 bases). CDR3 protein: CASSLADRSLEQYF. As DNA, the CDR3 is TGTGCCAGCAGCTTGGCCGACAGGAGCCTCGAGCAGTACTTC.